This entry concerns a single T cell receptor beta chain. The antigen is not known. These data are taken from a study of blood T cells in healthy people across ages. Study information: When template switching was applied, about one barcoded beta molecule was captured per two T cells.

A second PCR of 7 to 11 cycles used a sample-barcoded 5' primer and a J-beta primer mix. A template-switch adaptor with 12 random nucleotides tagged each cDNA molecule. One entry per CDR3 protein, called by TCRdb with MiXCR from the 5' RACE reads. The sample has approximately 1.5 million distinct CDR3 sequences, 30% to 35% seen once. Trimming stripped 0 bases from V and 1 base from J, with 9 bases between. Germline CDR1 GTSNPN, CDR2 SVGIG (reference sequence). This CDR3 has 14 amino acids. Overall study findings and caveats: Naive and antigen-experienced cells could not be conclusively compared, given unsorted PBMCs.

The sequence derives from a woman younger than 45 in good health. The sequencing sample was made of blood. This chain connects TRBV30 to TRBJ2-5, with D uncertain. This chain's CDR3 is CAWSVTLGQETQYF. CDR3 coding DNA: TGTGCCTGGAGTGTGACCCTAGGCCAAGAGACCCAGTACTTC.